Here is one TCR beta chain with its context. Trimming pared 5 bases from V and 7 bases from J, leaving 18 bases between. There are 14 residues in the CDR3. CDR1 and CDR2 from the germline V gene are SGHRS and YFSETQ. Recruited during active infection, patients (from Seattle) were subsequently followed longitudinally. The sample is drawn from a study of blood T cell repertoires in COVID-19. Study details: COVID-19 samples collected from the United States, Italy and Spain covered acute and convalescent phases.

In the source study's methods: Amplification of reference gene primers provided the estimated nucleated cell counts. Repertoires were generated with immunoSEQ multiplex PCR, while TCRdb's copy carries only in-frame clones and drops some. D and trimming were read from the DNA, whereas the V and J calls and clone size are those reported in that table. The data show about 200,000 clones, approximately 90% seen once. J is TRBJ1-2 and V is TRBV5-1; D possibly corresponds to TRBD1 (6 bases). Source material: peripheral blood. The sequence derives from a man aged 50-59 years with COVID-19, enrolled during active disease. The CDR3 bases are TGCGCCAGCAGGCCGGACGGGACAACCCGTGGCTACACCTTC. Translated: CASRPDGTTRGYTF.